This T cell receptor (beta chain) originates from a study of shared clonotypes between healthy human individuals. As for the study in general: In total, the donors were a couple of women and a few men aged 18 to 49. Per donor, three plates held CD4 naive cells, three held CD4 memory, two held CD8 naive and one held CD8 memory. Study outcomes and limitations: In contrast to clonotypes shared by all four donors, non-shared clonotypes had lower generation probabilities. Researchers found naive subsets generally carried larger estimated richness than memory subsets.

The table came from immunoSEQ multiplex PCR; TCRdb's copy has only in-frame clones and leaves some out. This sample has a few million clones; about 92% occur once, and the top ten carry about 0.41%. There are 14 residues in the CDR3. J was trimmed by 0 bases and V by 2 bases; bases with no gene match: 3. CDR1 and CDR2 from the germline V gene are GTSNPN and SVGIG (reference sequence). Remarks on this clone: Its antigen is not identified.

Sequenced input: naive CD4+ T cells from PBMCs. Specified subset: CD45RA+ positively selected. The TCR sequence derives from a man aged 18 to 35 in good health. Some clones in this sample may be carry-over from other donors' samples. The chain combines TRBV30 with TRBJ2-7; 8 bases map to TRBD2. CDR3: CAWSKAGASYEQYF. The CDR3 bases are TGTGCCTGGAGTAAAGCGGGGGCCTCCTACGAGCAGTACTTC.